Listed here are 12 T cell receptor beta chains from one sample, sequenced in a study of CXCR3-negative and CXCR3-positive naive CD8 T cells. With UMI labels, 5' RACE was used to prepare the TRB cDNA libraries. TCRdb processed the 5' RACE reads again and assigns one entry to each CDR3 protein, with no DNA. Reported are over 100,000 distinct CDR3 sequences; the ten largest clones contain approximately 0.3%. Sequences were obtained from naive CXCR3- CD8+ T cells from blood. The sample's subset: CD45RO-CCR7+CD27+CD95- naive CD8+ T cells lacking CXCR3 (TNR3-). The receptors shown here come from a human donor in good health. Some clones in this sample may be carry-over from other donors' samples.

The V gene is TRBV7-8, the J gene TRBJ2-1; TCRdb's assignment of TRBD2 cannot be checked, as there is no DNA. The CDR3 length is 15 residues. Germline lookup yields CDR1 SGHVS and CDR2 FQNEAQ. The CDR3 sequence: CASRAGLGGYNEQFF.

The genes are TRBV4-3 and TRBJ1-1; the TRBD1 assignment by TCRdb is unverifiable without DNA. This CDR3 is 18 amino acids long. Germline V gene data show CDR1 as LGHNA and CDR2 as YSLEER. This chain's CDR3 is CASSQDLAGGRGITEAFF.

The chain is built from TRBV6-5 and TRBJ2-1; TCRdb indicates TRBD2, and absent DNA this call remains unverified. Germline CDR1 reads MNHEY; CDR2 reads SVGAGI. There are 13 residues in the CDR3. The CDR3 loop reads CASSARTSGGQFF.

The chain couples TRBV9 to TRBJ2-7; TCRdb picks TRBD1, but there is no DNA to check that call. The CDR3 consists of 14 residues. In germline, CDR1 is SGDLS, CDR2 YYNGEE. The CDR3 sequence is CASSVGGNNYEQYF.

This chain uses TRBV2 with TRBJ2-3; TCRdb indicates TRBD1, and absent DNA this call remains unverified. CDR1 is SNHLY, CDR2 FYNNEI, per germline. The CDR3 loop spans 17 amino acids. CDR3 amino acids: CASRDPTGGIGTDTQYF.

The chain carries TRBV7-9 and TRBJ2-1; no DNA is available, so the TRBD2 call from TCRdb remains unchecked. From germline, CDR1 is SEHNR and CDR2 FQNEAQ (reference sequence). The length of the CDR3 is 16 residues. The CDR3 region is CASSPGTSGNYNEQFF.

This chain links TRBV7-3 with TRBJ2-3; the D gene TCRdb calls, TRBD2, cannot be checked with no DNA. Germline-derived CDR1 and CDR2 are SGHTA and FQGTGA. This CDR3 has 15 residues. The CDR3 loop is CASSPGTSFTDTQYF.

This rearrangement joins TRBV11-2 to TRBJ1-2; the D call of TRBD1 rests on TCRdb alone, since no DNA is present to check it. The length of the CDR3 is 15 residues. Germline V gives CDR1 SGHAT, CDR2 FQNNGV. This chain's CDR3 is CASSPWDATANGYTF.

V and J are TRBV7-2 and TRBJ2-1. This CDR3 has 14 residues. In germline, CDR1 is SGHTA, CDR2 FQGNSA. CDR3 amino acids: CASSLATAYNEQFF.

The chain carries TRBV29-1 and TRBJ1-6; the D call from TCRdb, TRBD1, cannot be confirmed without DNA. Looked up from germline, CDR1 is SQVTM and CDR2 is ANQGSEA. CDR3 length: 13 residues. CDR3: CSVAQGAGSPLHF. Variable domain in full (rest from reference TRBV29-1 and TRBJ1-6): SAVISQKPSRDICQRGTSLTIQCQVDSQVTMMFWYRQQPGQSLTLIATANQGSEATYESGFVIDKFPISRPNLTFSTLTVSNMSPEDSSIYLCSVAQGAGSPLHFGNGTRLTVT.

The chain employs TRBV28 and TRBJ2-5; as DNA is missing, the TRBD1 call by TCRdb cannot be tested. The CDR3 sequence is 14 residues long. In germline, CDR1 is MDHEN, CDR2 SYDVKM. CDR3 sequence reads: CASWREGVRETQYF.

J is TRBJ1-2 and V is TRBV9; TCRdb proposes TRBD1, but this gene call is untestable without DNA. CDR1 and CDR2 (germline): SGDLS, YYNGEE. The CDR3 sequence is 16 residues long. CDR3 sequence: CASSGHLTGGADGYTF.